Shown below are 6 T cell receptor beta chains from a single sample sequenced in a study of T cells in Graves' hyperthyroidism and ophthalmopathy. Amplification of TCR beta CDR3 regions used RNA as the template. Primed by the HTBI set, a first-round RT-PCR was run on the TCR CDR3. TCRdb redid the calling of the multiplex PCR reads with MiXCR, one entry per CDR3 protein. The repertoire includes approximately 720,000 distinct CDR3 sequences, approximately 18% of them detected once, and 16% sits in the top ten. Sequencing input: blood. These receptors came from a woman between 45 and 60 years old with Graves' hyperthyroidism that later progressed to Graves' ophthalmopathy.

This clonotype appeared many times. The V call is TRBV10-3, the J call TRBJ1-2; D ambiguous. The CDR3 has 14 amino acids. CDR1 ENHRY and CDR2 SYGVKD come from the germline V gene. Trimming cost V 0 bases and J 4 bases, with 9 bases left between them. The CDR3 reads CAISESVLRYGYTF. In DNA form, the CDR3 reads TGTGCCATCAGTGAGTCGGTGCTCCGCTATGGCTACACCTTC.

V and J are TRBV6-5 and TRBJ2-5, with D possibly matching TRBD2 (5 bases). This CDR3 has 13 amino acids. CDR1 and CDR2 (germline): MNHEY, SVGAGI. Trimming shortened V by 2 bases and J by 7 bases, and 11 bases separated the two germline ends. CDR3 coding DNA: TGTGCCAGCAGTTACGAGGGAGTAGGGACCCAGTACTTC. This encodes CASSYEGVGTQYF.

This chain links TRBV7-2 with TRBJ1-1, with D perhaps TRBD1 (5 bases). Germline V gene lookup returns CDR1 SGHTA and CDR2 FQGNSA. V gave up 4 bases and J gave up 5 bases, with 14 bases separating them. The CDR3 is 14 residues long. The CDR3 protein is CASSSIGVQTEAFF. CDR3 nucleotide sequence: TGTGCCAGCAGCTCTATAGGGGTACAGACTGAAGCTTTCTTT.

About this clonotype itself: An end of the junction does not agree with germline; a read error may underlie this. The chain couples TRBV4-1 to TRBJ2-2, with D uncertain. CDR1 and CDR2 from the germline V gene are MGHRA and YSYEKL. The CDR3 covers 11 residues. Here the CDR3 reads CASKGDGELFF. CDR3 DNA: TGCGCTAGCAAGGGCGACGGGGAGCTGTTTTTT.

The table lists this clonotype with many counts. The chain employs TRBV9 and TRBJ2-1; D is possibly TRBD1 (6 bases). CDR1 is SGDLS, CDR2 YYNGEE, per germline. The CDR3 totals 15 residues. Trimming took off 0 bases at V and 7 bases at J, with 14 bases between the two ends. Here the CDR3 reads CASSVVGRGFNEQFF. CDR3 DNA sequence: TGTGCCAGCAGCGTAGTAGGCAGGGGATTTAATGAGCAGTTCTTC.

This clonotype was observed once. The chain recombines TRBV7-2 with TRBJ1-2; 8 nucleotides align to TRBD1. Germline V gene lookup returns CDR1 SGHTA and CDR2 FQGNSA. V was pared by 5 bases and J by 4 bases, with 9 bases of the junction left unmatched. The CDR3 contains 15 residues. CDR3 sequence reads: CASSNGQGVTYGYTF. The CDR3, as DNA: TGTGCCAGCAGCAACGGACAGGGAGTCACCTATGGCTACACCTTC.